This TCR beta chain was documented in a study of early T cells in non-severe SARS-CoV-2 infection (dated by TCRdb to the early 2020s). Turning to the overall study: TCR sequencing used bulk RNA from unsorted whole blood, so alpha and beta chains could not be paired.

A case-control design nested within a healthcare worker cohort in London, UK, was used, with weekly nasopharyngeal swab PCR tests and blood sampling performed. Healthcare workers were recruited during the week of the UK lockdown, between 23 and 31 March 2020, and followed weekly for up to roughly 15 weeks. The study at large found these results: VDJdb matching was skewed toward anti-spike CD8 responses and likely underestimated virus-specific expansions, missing private and CD4 specificities.

From cysteine to phenylalanine, the CDR3 is 13 amino acids long. The read is trimmed to its CDR3 DNA, 39 bases read in frame from base 1. CDR1 and CDR2 were assigned from the germline V gene (reference sequence) as WNHNN and SYGVQD. At the junction V is shortened by 5 bases and J by 0 bases, with 5 bases in between. The method was 5' RACE. Sequencing used a NextSeq 500. In the TCR library protocol, unique molecular identifiers were attached to individual cDNA molecules to correct for PCR bias and sequencing error. TCR alpha and beta chains were both sequenced, and the abundances of alpha and beta sequences in each sample were closely correlated with each other. Regarding the original processing steps: Decombinator V4 was used to perform V gene, J gene and CDR3 annotation of TCR sequences. Expanded TCRs were defined as changing significantly between any two time points under a Poisson model with p below 0.0001. Abundances of TCRs were expressed as counts per million after normalisation to the total number of TCRs sequenced in each sample. MAIT TCRs were defined by TRAV1-2 paired with TRAJ12, TRAJ20 or TRAJ33, and iNKT TCRs by TRAV10 paired with TRAJ18. VDJdb, accessed 1 November 2021, was searched for CMV, EBV and SARS-CoV-2 annotated TCRs, with TCRs annotated for multiple antigens excluded. TCRdb reanalyzed the raw reads on its own, using fastp at Q25 for trimming and MiXCR for clone calling, and kept in-frame beta chains. Identical CDR3 proteins give one entry, which carries the most common genes and DNA. The V and J calls come from TCRdb's annotation, not from the publication. Recorded for this sample are 32,000 or so distinct CDR3 sequences; 5.5% to 7% of them occurred a single time. In total, the top ten clones hold roughly 4.5% of the sample.

In this sample, this clonotype turned up many times. The specificity of this receptor is unknown. The record has no base qualities; no much larger clone is one base away. Recombination connected TRBV10-1 to TRBJ1-3, with the D gene call left open. This receptor was taken from an adult who was a healthcare worker with PCR-confirmed SARS-CoV-2 infection or an uninfected control (not recorded which). Sequenced sample: whole blood. At the DNA level, the sequence is TGCGCCAGCAGTACTCACTCTGGAAACACCATATATTTT. It translates as CASSTHSGNTIYF.